This TCR beta chain was captured by sequencing in a study of PD-L1 blockade in urothelial cancer. Germline trimming cut 10 bases from V and 4 bases from J; bases unmatched to any gene: 14. CDR1 SGHVS and CDR2 FNYEAQ come from the germline V gene. CDR3 size: 16 residues. Data came from immunoSEQ multiplex PCR; TCRdb stores just in-frame clones and leaves some out. The sample lists about 81,000 clones, more than 70% occurring once. As to time point: pretreatment peripheral blood. This receptor was identified in a woman aged 80 or over with urothelial cancer. Sequencing used PBMCs, obtained around atezolizumab (anti-PD-L1) treatment. This chain connects TRBV7-6 to TRBJ2-3, with 10 bases fitting TRBD2. In nucleotides, the CDR3 is TGTGCCACCAGTAGAGCAACTAGCGGGATTGCAGATACGCAGTATTTT. This codes for CATSRATSGIADTQYF.